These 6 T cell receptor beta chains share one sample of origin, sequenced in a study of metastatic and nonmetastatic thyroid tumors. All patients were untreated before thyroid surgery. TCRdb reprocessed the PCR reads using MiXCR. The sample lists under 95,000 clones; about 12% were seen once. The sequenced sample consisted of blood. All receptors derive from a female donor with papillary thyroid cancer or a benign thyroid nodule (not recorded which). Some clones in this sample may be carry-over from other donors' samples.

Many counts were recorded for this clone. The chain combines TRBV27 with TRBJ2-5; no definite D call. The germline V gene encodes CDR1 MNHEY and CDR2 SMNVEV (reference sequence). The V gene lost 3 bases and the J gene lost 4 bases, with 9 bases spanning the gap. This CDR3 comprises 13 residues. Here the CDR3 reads CASSFGYRETQYF. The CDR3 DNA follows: TGTGCCAGCAGTTTTGGCTATAGAGAGACCCAGTACTTC.

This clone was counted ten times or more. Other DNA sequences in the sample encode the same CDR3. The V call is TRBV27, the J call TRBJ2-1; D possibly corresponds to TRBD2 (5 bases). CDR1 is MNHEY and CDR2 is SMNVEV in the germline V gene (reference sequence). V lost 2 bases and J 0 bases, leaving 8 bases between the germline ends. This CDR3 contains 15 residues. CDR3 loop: CASSLLGSSYNEQFF. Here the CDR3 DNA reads TGTGCCAGCAGTTTACTAGGGAGCTCCTACAATGAGCAGTTCTTC.

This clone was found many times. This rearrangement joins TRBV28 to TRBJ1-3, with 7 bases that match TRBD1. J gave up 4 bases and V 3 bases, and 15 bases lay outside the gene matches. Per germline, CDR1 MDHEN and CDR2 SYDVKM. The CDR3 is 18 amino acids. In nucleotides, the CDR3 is TGTGCCAGCAGTTTCTACTCCTCGGGAGGGGGCTACGGAAACACCATATATTTT. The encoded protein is CASSFYSSGGGYGNTIYF.

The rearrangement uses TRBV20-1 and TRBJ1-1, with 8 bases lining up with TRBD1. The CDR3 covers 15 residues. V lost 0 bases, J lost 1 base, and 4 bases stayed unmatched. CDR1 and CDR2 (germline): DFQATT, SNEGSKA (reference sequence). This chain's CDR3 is CSARDSQGGNTEAFF. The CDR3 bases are TGCAGTGCTAGAGATTCACAGGGGGGGAACACTGAAGCTTTCTTT.

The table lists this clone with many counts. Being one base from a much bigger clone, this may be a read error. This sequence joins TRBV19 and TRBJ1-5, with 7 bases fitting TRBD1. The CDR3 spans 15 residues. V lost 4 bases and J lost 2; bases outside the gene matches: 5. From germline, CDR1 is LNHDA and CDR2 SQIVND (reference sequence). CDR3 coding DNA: TGTGCCAGTAGTAGACAGGGCTCCGGCAATCAGCCCCAGCATTTT. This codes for CASSRQGSGNQPQHF.

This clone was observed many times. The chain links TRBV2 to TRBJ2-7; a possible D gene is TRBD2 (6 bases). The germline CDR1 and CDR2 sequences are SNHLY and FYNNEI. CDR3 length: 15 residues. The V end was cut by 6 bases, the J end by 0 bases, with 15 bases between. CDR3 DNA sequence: TGTGCCAGCAGACAAATCCCTAGCGACTCCTACGAGCAGTACTTC. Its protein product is CASRQIPSDSYEQYF.